Listed here is a single TCR beta chain. Its antigen is currently not known. No clone much larger than this one lies a single base away; base qualities are absent. A distance of 12 bases separates the germline ends of V and J, which lose 4 bases and 1 base respectively. From the cysteine up to the phenylalanine, the CDR3 has a length of 15 residues. Only the CDR3 DNA stays, 45 bases, in frame from base 1. Per the germline V gene, SGHRS is the CDR1 and YFSETQ is the CDR2. Sample time point, as interpreted from the label and publication: baseline before first vaccination. The treatment or condition label here, explained by the study, means: meningococcal conjugate vaccine given as trial control. Samples from vaccinated people were obtained from the UK trials COV001 and COV002, which included a single-blind randomized controlled phase 2/3 trial of AZD1222 (ChAdOx1 nCoV-19) in healthy adults. For TCRbeta chain sequencing, PBMC samples from trial participants were taken at day 0 and at day 28 after the second dose.

This entry belongs to a study of T cell responses to AZD1222 COVID-19 vaccine listed by TCRdb under 2021. As for the study more broadly: A total of 230 to 250 trial participants underwent TCR sequencing, of whom 207 had received two doses of AZD1222 and some 25 had received two doses of the MenACWY control vaccine. Trial participants were enrolled by age into subgroups of 18-55, 56-69 and 70-plus years, and about 150, 27 and 61 TCR-sequenced participants, respectively, were included in these subgroups. Results and caveats for the whole study, not just this receptor: Conclusions about previously exposed vaccinees were limited because only a handful of AZD1222 recipients were SARS-CoV-2 seropositive at baseline. Vaccine-associated CD4 TCRs spanned the whole spike protein, with dominant responses in regions 160-218 and 743-854. Most participants were white British and females outnumbered males, and the authors suggested that clonal diversity may have been underestimated. Reportedly, close to half of the unique spike-specific TCRs recognized epitopes lying outside the regions that are mutated in the B.1.351 and B.1.1.7 variants. Because no day 14 peak-response samples were available, repertoires were characterized only after the peak T cell response. After two AZD1222 doses, both the breadth and the depth of spike-specific TCRs were significantly higher than at day 0 and than in MenACWY recipients. In the small 56-69-year group, the increase in depth fell short of significance, most likely because of low power.

The CDR3 regions of human TCRbeta chains were subjected to immunosequencing. The original pipeline was this. Repertoire TCRs were matched against a reference library of SARS-CoV-2-specific TCRs generated with the MIRA antigen-specificity platform. Breadth was defined as the fraction of unique TCRs that were SARS-CoV-2-associated. Depth was defined as the fraction of total T cells that were SARS-CoV-2-associated. Using the MIRA data, every spike-specific TCR was mapped to the spike region that the TCR reacted to and assigned to either a CD4 or a CD8 class. Log10-transformed breadth and depth values were compared by one-way ANOVA with Sidak's multiple comparisons tests. Sourced from immuneACCESS, this table was stored by TCRdb with only in-frame sequences that have V and J called. A share of the clones is absent; for the studies checked, an unresolved V gene accounts for under half, and the remainder has no known explanation. V, J and clone size reflect that table, while D and trimming were determined from the DNA. Across this sample there are about 220,000 clones, with about 92% seen only once. The ten largest make up less than 1.2% of the sample.

Recombination joined TRBV5-1 with TRBJ1-5, with no D gene named confidently. The clonotype was recovered from an adult in good health. Sequencing used peripheral blood, obtained on day 0 of MenACWY control vaccination. DNA sequence: TGCGCCAGCAGCCCCGAGGGTGGAAGCAATCAGCCCCAGCATTTT. This is translated as CASSPEGGSNQPQHF.